Below are 20 T cell receptor beta chains sequenced from a single sample in a study of graft-versus-host responses after intestinal transplantation listed by TCRdb under 2021. The library was produced with the immunoSEQ multiplex PCR assay. The table comes from immuneACCESS by way of TCRdb, which keeps in-frame sequences with V and J called. Part of the clones is missing from these tables; in studies checked, under half for an unresolved V gene and the rest for unknown reasons. Present in this sample are approximately 86,000 clones, around 93% of which were seen just once. Roughly 0.39% of the sample comes from the top ten. The time point label for this specimen denotes: cells obtained before transplantation from donor or recipient. The antigens of these receptors remain unknown. The sequencing here drew on unstimulated CD8+ T cells sorted from spleen or lymph node cells, taken before transplant. The receptors were gathered from a human donor who was the organ donor for an intestinal transplant.

The V call is TRBV6-6, the J call TRBJ2-5; 7 nucleotides match TRBD2. Germline-derived CDR1 and CDR2 are MNHNY and SVGAGI (reference sequence). There are 16 residues in the CDR3. With V trimmed by 5 bases and J by 0 bases, 9 bases remained unmatched. CDR3 nucleotides: TGTGCCAGCAGTCACGGGGGGAAACCATACCAAGAGACCCAGTACTTC. It codes for CASSHGGKPYQETQYF.

The chain is built from TRBV2 and TRBJ1-2, with 8 bases aligning to TRBD1. J gave up 8 bases and V 11 bases, and 4 bases lay outside the gene matches. CDR3 length: 10 residues. Germline loops: CDR1 SNHLY, CDR2 FYNNEI. The DNA of the CDR3 is TGTGCCGGACAGGGACTCGGCTACACCTTC. It is translated as CAGQGLGYTF.

This chain connects TRBV11-3 to TRBJ2-1, with 13 bases fitting TRBD2. The germline gives CDR1 SGHNT, CDR2 YENEEA. J was trimmed by 8 bases and V by 1 base; bases with no gene match: 5. The CDR3 is 16 amino acids. CDR3 sequence: CASSLGQLAGGDEQFF. The CDR3 DNA reads as TGTGCCAGCAGCTTAGGCCAACTAGCGGGGGGGGATGAGCAGTTCTTC.

The CDR3 coding sequence is TGTGCCAGCAGCCCGACCGGGCGGGGCACTGAAGCTTTCTTT. The encoded protein is CASSPTGRGTEAFF. V is TRBV7-9 and J is TRBJ1-1; no firm D call. Germline V gives CDR1 SEHNR, CDR2 FQNEAQ (reference sequence). V lost 5 bases to trimming and J lost 4 bases, with 14 bases between them. CDR3 length: 14 amino acids.

The chain couples TRBV19 to TRBJ2-7, with TRBD2 identical over 10 bases. The CDR3 runs 15 residues. The ends lost 4 bases at V and 3 bases at J; junction bases unmatched: 6. Germline V gene lookup returns CDR1 LNHDA and CDR2 SQIVND (reference sequence). DNA for the CDR3: TGTGCCAGTAGTACGACTAGCGGGTTTATCTACGAGCAGTACTTC. This codes for CASSTTSGFIYEQYF.

The chain employs TRBV7-3 and TRBJ2-1; no definite D call. This CDR3 spans 14 amino acids. Trimming took 2 bases from V and 1 from J, leaving 6 bases between them. The V gene's germline CDR1 is SGHTA and CDR2 FQGTGA. DNA of the CDR3: TGTGCCAGCAGCTTAGATAGTTCCTACAATGAGCAGTTCTTC. Translation: CASSLDSSYNEQFF. The full variable domain, its missing parts supplied by reference TRBV7-3 and TRBJ2-1, is GAGVSQTPSNKVTEKGKYVELRCDPISGHTALYWYRQSLGQGPEFLIYFQGTGAADDSGLPNDRFFAVRPEGSVSTLKIQRTERGDSAVYLCASSLDSSYNEQFFGPGTRLTVL.

This rearrangement joins TRBV29-1 to TRBJ1-2, with no clear D. The CDR3 loop spans 11 amino acids. Trimming pared 3 bases from V and 7 bases from J, leaving 9 bases between. Germline V gene lookup returns CDR1 SQVTM and CDR2 ANQGSEA. This chain's CDR3 is CSVDGVGGYTF. CDR3 bases: TGCAGCGTTGACGGGGTCGGTGGCTACACCTTC.

V usage is TRBV7-8 and J usage is TRBJ2-3; 8 positions match TRBD2. Germline V lookup: CDR1 SGHVS, CDR2 FQNEAQ. The CDR3 consists of 16 residues. V gave up 5 bases and J gave up 2 bases; unmatched junction bases: 9. CDR3 DNA: TGTGCCAGCAGCCAAGGACTAGCCCCCTCCACAGATACGCAGTATTTT. Protein product: CASSQGLAPSTDTQYF.

The V gene is TRBV6-6, the J gene TRBJ2-7; D is possibly TRBD2 (6 bases). Germline assignment: CDR1 MNHNY and CDR2 SVGAGI (reference sequence). Trimming removed 5 bases at V and 7 bases at J, with 12 bases between. The CDR3 contains 12 residues. The CDR3: CASSPGLEEQYF. The CDR3 nucleotides read TGTGCCAGCAGTCCGGGACTGGAAGAGCAGTACTTC.

The chain joins TRBV7-9 to TRBJ2-7; TRBD1 matches at 9 bases. J lost 1 base, V lost 5 bases, and 6 bases had no gene match. This CDR3 is built from 15 residues. Germline assignment: CDR1 SEHNR and CDR2 FQNEAQ (reference sequence). For the CDR3, the DNA is TGTGCCAGCAGCAACAGGGGGCCGGGATCCTACGAGCAGTACTTC. This sequence encodes CASSNRGPGSYEQYF.

This sequence joins TRBV27 and TRBJ2-7; 9 bases align to TRBD1. The CDR3 extends over 15 amino acids. Germline lookup yields CDR1 MNHEY and CDR2 SMNVEV (reference sequence). Trimming at V came to 5 bases and at J to 3 bases, leaving 8 bases not matched to a gene. The CDR3 DNA sequence: TGTGCCAGCAGTAAACCGGGACAGGGATACTACGAGCAGTACTTC. This encodes CASSKPGQGYYEQYF.

The chain joins TRBV20-1 to TRBJ2-7, with D tentatively TRBD2 (5 bases). Germline CDR1 reads DFQATT; CDR2 reads SNEGSKA (reference sequence). V lost 5 bases and J 3 bases, leaving 8 bases between the germline ends. This CDR3 has 11 amino acids. The CDR3 is CSALRDYEQYF. The CDR3 region has the DNA TGCAGTGCTCTCCGGGACTACGAGCAGTACTTC.

The chain recombines TRBV6-5 with TRBJ2-1; 8 positions match TRBD2. The CDR3 sequence is 15 residues long. Germline CDR1 and CDR2: MNHEY and SVGAGI. J was trimmed by 3 bases and V by 6 bases; bases with no gene match: 7. In nucleotides, the CDR3 is TGTGCCAGCAGGTCCGGGAGGGGGGTCTACAATGAGCAGTTCTTC. It is translated as CASRSGRGVYNEQFF.

V gene TRBV7-6 combines with J gene TRBJ1-1; 9 positions agree with TRBD1. Germline V gives CDR1 SGHVS, CDR2 FNYEAQ. The junction had 14 bases not matched to a gene; V was cut back by 2 bases and J by 4 bases. The CDR3 totals 18 residues. As DNA, the CDR3 is TGTGCCAGCAGCTTACCGGGACAGGGCCCAGACTACTCCACTGAAGCTTTCTTT. Protein: CASSLPGQGPDYSTEAFF.

This clone has only one observation. This chain uses TRBV13 with TRBJ2-7; weak D call: TRBD1 (5 bases). Germline lookup yields CDR1 PRHDT and CDR2 FYEKMQ (reference sequence). This CDR3 is 12 amino acids long. Trimming left V 1 base short and J 7 bases short, with 8 bases between. The CDR3 DNA sequence: TGTGCCAGCAGCTTAGTTGGGGCGGAGCAGTACTTC. It encodes CASSLVGAEQYF.

The rearrangement links TRBV11-2 to TRBJ2-2; D is ambiguous. Per germline, CDR1 SGHAT and CDR2 FQNNGV. This CDR3 comprises 16 residues. The V and J ends lost 1 base and 4 bases respectively, with 13 bases between them. CDR3 DNA sequence: TGTGCCAGCAGCTTAGTGGCTGGTGCTCCCACCGGGGAGCTGTTTTTT. Its translation: CASSLVAGAPTGELFF.

The rearrangement uses TRBV5-4 and TRBJ2-7; 8 bases fit TRBD2. The CDR3 has 15 residues. The J segment lost 3 bases and the V segment lost 3 bases, leaving 8 bases of the junction unmatched. The germline CDR1 and CDR2 sequences are SGHNT and YYREEE (reference sequence). This CDR3 is CASSSGGVLDYEQYF. As DNA, the CDR3 is TGTGCCAGCAGCTCGGGGGGGGTCCTTGACTACGAGCAGTACTTC.

The chain is built from TRBV30 and TRBJ2-5; TRBD2 agrees at 8 bases. V lost 0 bases to trimming and J lost 2 bases; unmatched junction nucleotides: 5. The germline CDR1 and CDR2 sequences are GTSNPN and SVGIG (reference sequence). This CDR3 is 15 amino acids long. The CDR3 DNA reads as TGTGCCTGGAGTGTAGGGCGGGGGGCTCAAGAGACCCAGTACTTC. Amino acid sequence: CAWSVGRGAQETQYF.

V is TRBV2 and J is TRBJ1-5, with TRBD1 as a possible D gene (5 bases). This CDR3 has 14 amino acids. Germline V gene sequence: CDR1 SNHLY, CDR2 FYNNEI. V was clipped by 2 bases and J by 5 bases, with 10 bases between them. The CDR3 DNA reads as TGTGCCAGCAGTGAATACCCGGGGGATCAGCCCCAGCATTTT. This codes for CASSEYPGDQPQHF.

The rearrangement uses TRBV25-1 and TRBJ1-2; a possible D gene is TRBD1 (6 bases). The V gene lost 7 bases and the J gene lost 4 bases, with 10 bases spanning the gap. Germline lookup yields CDR1 MGHDK and CDR2 SYGVNS. This CDR3 contains 12 residues. DNA for the CDR3: TGTGCCAGCATGGGGGGGCCCTATGGCTACACCTTC. Its protein is CASMGGPYGYTF.